This entry lists 16 T cell receptor beta chains sequenced from one sample in a study of control samples from healthy donors and cancer patients. The table came from immunoSEQ multiplex PCR; TCRdb's copy has only in-frame clones and leaves some out. The sample has about 94,000 clones; 90% are singletons. Sequencing was done on a sample of blood. These receptors all come from a woman in her late teens or twenties in good health.

This clone has only a few counts. The chain couples TRBV6-1 to TRBJ1-2; 8 bases are shared with TRBD1. The CDR3 spans 15 residues. Looked up from germline, CDR1 is MNHNS and CDR2 is SASEGT. The trim removed 0 bases at V and 6 bases at J, leaving 6 bases unmatched. The CDR3 nucleotides read TGTGCCAGCAGTGAAGCGCTGGACAGGGTAAATGGCTACACCTTC. This codes for CASSEALDRVNGYTF.

The chain couples TRBV7-9 to TRBJ1-2, with D perhaps TRBD1 (6 bases). The CDR3 runs to 14 residues. The germline CDR1 and CDR2 sequences are SEHNR and FQNEAQ (reference sequence). V lost 5 bases and J lost 2, with 12 bases in between. CDR3 sequence: CASSAMDRNYGYTF. CDR3 DNA sequence: TGTGCCAGCAGCGCAATGGACAGAAACTATGGCTACACCTTC.

The chain employs TRBV6-5 and TRBJ2-1; a weak D match, TRBD1 (6 bases). The CDR3 totals 15 residues. Germline CDR1 reads MNHEY; CDR2 reads SVGAGI. V was clipped by 4 bases and J by 4 bases, with 14 bases between them. CDR3 sequence (DNA): TGTGCCAGCAGTTTACGGGACACCCTTTACAATGAGCAGTTCTTC. Translation gives CASSLRDTLYNEQFF.

This chain connects TRBV24-1 to TRBJ1-2; TRBD1 agrees at 8 bases. CDR1 KGHDR and CDR2 SFDVKD come from the germline V gene. The length of the CDR3 is 14 residues. The J segment lost 5 bases and the V segment lost 5 bases, leaving 6 bases of the junction unmatched. This CDR3 is CATSGPGQGYGYTF. The CDR3 DNA sequence: TGTGCCACCAGTGGGCCCGGACAGGGTTATGGCTACACCTTC.

This clone has only a few counts. The chain couples TRBV18 to TRBJ1-1, with 7 bases matching TRBD1. Germline CDR1 reads KGHSH; CDR2 reads LQKENI. The V gene end was trimmed by 5 bases and the J gene end by 3 bases; junction bases not matched to a gene: 9. The CDR3 loop spans 15 amino acids. The CDR3 loop reads CASSRQGSLDTEAFF. CDR3 nucleotide sequence: TGTGCCAGCTCAAGACAGGGCTCCTTGGACACTGAAGCTTTCTTT.

The J gene is TRBJ1-1, the V gene TRBV9, with D possibly being TRBD1 (6 bases). Deletions cut 0 bases from V and 4 bases from J, with 19 bases between. Germline V gene sequence: CDR1 SGDLS, CDR2 YYNGEE. CDR3 length: 17 amino acids. The CDR3 spells CASSVATGSTFSTEAFF. CDR3 coding DNA: TGTGCCAGCAGCGTAGCTACAGGGAGCACCTTTTCCACTGAAGCTTTCTTT.

V is TRBV6-5 and J is TRBJ1-1; the match to TRBD1 covers 8 bases. The CDR3 length is 13 residues. Germline values: CDR1 MNHEY, CDR2 SVGAGI. V lost 6 bases and J lost 5; bases outside the gene matches: 5. CDR3 loop: CASSTGGMTEAFF. CDR3 nucleotide sequence: TGTGCCAGCAGCACAGGGGGAATGACTGAAGCTTTCTTT.

The V gene is TRBV25-1, the J gene TRBJ2-1, with TRBD1 matching 9 bases. CDR1 is MGHDK and CDR2 is SYGVNS in the germline V gene. V lost 8 bases to trimming and J lost 5 bases; unmatched junction nucleotides: 7. The CDR3 length is 14 residues. Written as DNA, the CDR3 is TGTGCCAGCGCCACCGGGACAGGGAACAATGAGCAGTTCTTC. This gives the protein CASATGTGNNEQFF.

The chain carries TRBV2 and TRBJ2-5; 10 positions agree with TRBD2. This CDR3 is built from 15 residues. Trimming at V came to 7 bases and at J to 2 bases, leaving 7 bases not matched to a gene. The V gene's germline CDR1 is SNHLY and CDR2 FYNNEI. CDR3 nucleotide sequence: TGTGCCAGCACCTGGGCTAGCGGGGGACAAGAGACCCAGTACTTC. Its protein product is CASTWASGGQETQYF.

This clone was seen only once. This sequence joins TRBV6-2 or TRBV6-3 and TRBJ2-7, with 8 bases matching TRBD1. There are 15 residues in the CDR3. V dropped 6 bases and J dropped 5; count of bases not matched to a gene: 12. The V gene's germline CDR1 is MNHEY and CDR2 SVGEGT. CDR3 region: CASSSTLDRADEQYF. DNA of the CDR3: TGTGCCAGCAGCTCTACTTTGGACAGGGCGGACGAGCAGTACTTC.

V gene TRBV5-4 combines with J gene TRBJ1-1; 7 nucleotides align to TRBD1. The V segment lost 6 bases and the J segment 0 bases; nucleotides outside the gene matches: 5. CDR3 length: 14 residues. Germline values: CDR1 SGHNT, CDR2 YYREEE (reference sequence). CDR3 region: CASNRQGLNTEAFF. For the CDR3, the DNA is TGTGCCAGCAACCGACAGGGTTTGAACACTGAAGCTTTCTTT.

This rearrangement joins TRBV10-3 to TRBJ1-2, with 7 bases that match TRBD1. The CDR3 sequence is 13 residues long. Germline CDR1 is ENHRY and CDR2 is SYGVKD. V was clipped by 3 bases and J by 6 bases; unmatched bases: 4. The CDR3 region is CAISDTGDNGYTF. The CDR3 DNA reads as TGTGCCATCAGTGATACAGGGGATAATGGCTACACCTTC.

The rearrangement uses TRBV18 and TRBJ2-2; D call uncertain. This CDR3 spans 14 amino acids. Trimming took off 4 bases at V and 9 bases at J, with 15 bases between the two ends. Germline V gives CDR1 KGHSH, CDR2 LQKENI. The CDR3 region has the DNA TGTGCCAGCTCACGCCAGGCGGATCAGAGGGAGCTGTTTTTT. Amino acids: CASSRQADQRELFF.

J is TRBJ1-1 and V is TRBV4-1; no clear D. In germline, CDR1 is MGHRA, CDR2 YSYEKL. CDR3 length: 14 residues. The V and J ends lost 2 bases and 4 bases respectively, with 11 bases between them. CDR3 region: CASSQYRDSTEAFF. CDR3 nucleotide sequence: TGCGCCAGCAGCCAATACCGGGATTCCACTGAAGCTTTCTTT.

V usage is TRBV6-6 and J usage is TRBJ1-1; 8 bases fit TRBD1. J gave up 0 bases and V 2 bases, and 5 bases lay outside the gene matches. Germline values: CDR1 MNHNY, CDR2 SVGAGI (reference sequence). The CDR3 is made up of 16 amino acids. The CDR3 spells CASSYGQGPMNTEAFF. CDR3 DNA sequence: TGTGCCAGCAGTTACGGACAGGGTCCAATGAACACTGAAGCTTTCTTT.

This rearrangement joins TRBV4-1 to TRBJ1-1; D is possibly TRBD1 (6 bases). V lost 2 bases to trimming and J lost 7 bases, with 20 bases between them. The germline gives CDR1 MGHRA, CDR2 YSYEKL. The CDR3 loop spans 16 amino acids. CDR3 amino acids: CASSQRHRSRDIEAFF. For the CDR3, the DNA is TGCGCCAGCAGCCAACGACATCGGAGCCGGGACATTGAAGCTTTCTTT.